Described below is a single T cell receptor (beta chain) sequence and its context. This sample was taken from a study of shared T cell receptors in the human thymus. CDR3 size: 13 residues. The ends were cut back, 7 bases at V and 1 base at J, with 10 bases in the middle. CDR1 and CDR2 (germline): SGHDT, YYEEEE. Clones were read by immunoSEQ multiplex PCR, and TCRdb kept only the in-frame ones, dropping some. The sample consists of about 730,000 clones, around 85% of them appearing once. The data were also submitted as part of a second study, on human thymus T cells. From that paper: Donors were healthy Finnish infants having corrective surgery for congenital heart defects. During corrective heart surgery, resections were taken, and the thymus tissue came from them. V and J gene usage appeared biased in thymic and blood repertoires. Thymic TCR repertoires of unrelated people reportedly overlapped highly.

The genes are TRBV5-6 and TRBJ2-3; D is ambiguous. Sequencing was carried out using thymocytes. This sequence was found in a girl under two years old with a congenital heart defect. This chain's CDR3 is CASATPGTDTQYF. The DNA of the CDR3 is TGTGCCAGCGCCACGCCGGGCACAGATACGCAGTATTTT.